This T cell receptor (beta chain) was found in a study of T cells in Graves' hyperthyroidism and ophthalmopathy. Comments on this clonotype: Its matching antigen is unknown. This may stem from a read error, because a much larger clone lies one nucleotide away.

The germline CDR1 and CDR2 sequences are SGHVS and FQNEAQ. There are 15 residues in the CDR3. Thyroid ultrasound and orbital computed tomography, with clinical symptoms and serum thyroxine and TRAb, informed diagnoses. Regions amplified from RNA transcripts were the TCR beta CDR3 regions. The HTBI primer set was used in a first-round RT-PCR of the TCR CDR3. TCRdb redid the calling of the multiplex PCR reads with MiXCR, one entry per CDR3 protein. This table has around 700,000 distinct CDR3 sequences, 35% appearing once. The study, taken as a whole, reports: Most clonotypes expanded in thyroid above 0.001 were likewise present in blood.

This chain uses TRBV7-8 with TRBJ2-2; D is undetermined. Sequencing was done on a sample of blood. The clonotype originates from a woman aged 40 to 50 with Graves' hyperthyroidism. CDR3 DNA sequence: TGTGCCGGCAGCTTAGTGACGGAATTCGCCGGGGAGCTGTTTTTT. Its translation is CAGSLVTEFAGELFF.